The rows below give T cell receptor beta chains drawn from one sample of a study of shared clonotypes between healthy human individuals. The data were produced by immunoSEQ multiplex PCR, yet TCRdb's version contains in-frame clones alone and is incomplete. The repertoire consists of a few million clones, with around nine tenths occurring once and the leading ten covering about 0.13%. Source material: naive CD4+ T cells sorted from blood. The receptors were sampled from a young man in good health. CDR3s include the opening cysteine and the closing phenylalanine or tryptophan. Each record gives: D gene, J gene, clone size, V gene, CDR3 DNA, CDR3 protein. D genes are given only for firm matches. Only some rows state a clone size, as once, few, many or a class for expanded clones.

d_call: .; j_call: TRBJ2-7; clone_size: .; v_call: TRBV28; cdr3_nt: TGTGCCAGCAGTTTCCGTGGGGTGTCCTACGAGCAGTACTTC; cdr3_aa: CASSFRGVSYEQYF
d_call: TRBD1; j_call: TRBJ1-4; clone_size: once; v_call: TRBV6-6; cdr3_nt: TGTGCCAGCAGTTACCCTCAACAGGGGAGTGAAAAACTGTTTTTT; cdr3_aa: CASSYPQQGSEKLFF
d_call: .; j_call: TRBJ1-1; clone_size: .; v_call: TRBV2; cdr3_nt: TGTGCCAGCAGATCCCGGGAAGGGCACAACACTGAAGCTTTCTTT; cdr3_aa: CASRSREGHNTEAFF
d_call: .; j_call: TRBJ2-5; clone_size: .; v_call: TRBV2; cdr3_nt: TGTGCCAGCAATTATGGTGGCCGGGAGACCCAGTACTTC; cdr3_aa: CASNYGGRETQYF
d_call: TRBD1; j_call: TRBJ1-4; clone_size: .; v_call: TRBV7-8; cdr3_nt: TGTGCCAGCAGCGGCCGGGACAGAGGGACTAATGAAAAACTGTTTTTT; cdr3_aa: CASSGRDRGTNEKLFF
d_call: .; j_call: TRBJ2-7; clone_size: .; v_call: TRBV7-9; cdr3_nt: TGTGCCAGCAGTCTAGCCGGGATTGGTGAGCAGTACTTC; cdr3_aa: CASSLAGIGEQYF
d_call: .; j_call: TRBJ1-1; clone_size: .; v_call: TRBV6-5; cdr3_nt: TGTGCCAGCAGCCGGATGAACACTGAAGCTTTCTTT; cdr3_aa: CASSRMNTEAFF
d_call: TRBD2; j_call: TRBJ2-3; clone_size: .; v_call: TRBV7-2; cdr3_nt: TGTGCCAGCAGCTTCCCTAGCGGGAGAACCAAGTCAGATACGCAGTATTTT; cdr3_aa: CASSFPSGRTKSDTQYF
d_call: .; j_call: TRBJ1-6; clone_size: once; v_call: TRBV27; cdr3_nt: TGTGCCAGCGGCGACGGAGGTTTTTCGCCCCTCCACTTT; cdr3_aa: CASGDGGFSPLHF
d_call: TRBD1; j_call: TRBJ1-2; clone_size: .; v_call: TRBV6-6; cdr3_nt: TGTGCCAGCAGTTATTCAACAGGGGGTGGAGGCTACACCTTC; cdr3_aa: CASSYSTGGGGYTF
d_call: TRBD1; j_call: TRBJ1-3; clone_size: .; v_call: TRBV5-1; cdr3_nt: TGCGCCAGCAGGTGGACAGGGGCGAGCTCTGGAAACACCATATATTTT; cdr3_aa: CASRWTGASSGNTIYF
d_call: TRBD2; j_call: TRBJ2-7; clone_size: .; v_call: TRBV4-1; cdr3_nt: TGCGCCAGCAGCCCGGGGACTAGCGGGAGGGGGCTCTACGAGCAGTACTTC; cdr3_aa: CASSPGTSGRGLYEQYF
d_call: .; j_call: TRBJ1-4; clone_size: .; v_call: TRBV7-9; cdr3_nt: TGTGCCAGCAGCTTACAGGGTCCGAATGAAAAACTGTTTTTT; cdr3_aa: CASSLQGPNEKLFF
d_call: TRBD1; j_call: TRBJ2-5; clone_size: once; v_call: TRBV19; cdr3_nt: TGTGCCAGTAGTATAGAACAGGGGGAGACCCAGTACTTC; cdr3_aa: CASSIEQGETQYF
d_call: .; j_call: TRBJ1-1; clone_size: .; v_call: TRBV7-6; cdr3_nt: TGTGCCAGCAGCACCCAGGAGACACCTCAACAAGCTTTCTTT; cdr3_aa: CASSTQETPQQAFF
d_call: .; j_call: TRBJ2-1; clone_size: .; v_call: TRBV4-1; cdr3_nt: TGCGCCAGCAGCCAAGTGGCAAACAATGAGCAGTTCTTC; cdr3_aa: CASSQVANNEQFF
d_call: .; j_call: TRBJ2-7; clone_size: .; v_call: TRBV15; cdr3_nt: TGTGCCACCAGCAGAGATCGGTACGAGCAGTACTTC; cdr3_aa: CATSRDRYEQYF
d_call: .; j_call: TRBJ1-6; clone_size: once; v_call: TRBV5-8; cdr3_nt: TGTGCCAGCAGCTTCGCAAGTAATTCACCCCTCCACTTT; cdr3_aa: CASSFASNSPLHF
d_call: .; j_call: TRBJ2-2; clone_size: .; v_call: TRBV27; cdr3_nt: TGTGCCAGCAGTTTCCGATTTCTGCTCGGAGGGGATAACGGGGAGCTGTTTTTT; cdr3_aa: CASSFRFLLGGDNGELFF
d_call: TRBD2; j_call: TRBJ2-7; clone_size: .; v_call: TRBV7-2; cdr3_nt: TGTGCCAGCAGCTTTCGACTAGCGGCCGGGGAGCAGTACTTC; cdr3_aa: CASSFRLAAGEQYF
d_call: .; j_call: TRBJ1-1; clone_size: .; v_call: TRBV25-1; cdr3_nt: TGTGCCAGCAGTGAACAGGGGATTGAAGCTTTCTTT; cdr3_aa: CASSEQGIEAFF
d_call: TRBD1; j_call: TRBJ2-1; clone_size: .; v_call: TRBV20-1; cdr3_nt: TGCAGTGCTGAAGACAGGGCCGAGCAGTTCTTC; cdr3_aa: CSAEDRAEQFF
d_call: .; j_call: TRBJ1-6; clone_size: .; v_call: TRBV27; cdr3_nt: TGTGCCAGCAGTTTACTGGGGGCGAATTCACCCCTCCACTTT; cdr3_aa: CASSLLGANSPLHF
d_call: .; j_call: TRBJ1-5; clone_size: .; v_call: TRBV19; cdr3_nt: TGTGCCAGTAGTAAGGACACCGATCAGCCCCAGCATTTT; cdr3_aa: CASSKDTDQPQHF
d_call: TRBD1; j_call: TRBJ2-7; clone_size: .; v_call: TRBV18; cdr3_nt: TGTGCCAGCTCACCACTTTGGACAGGGGTAGACAACGAGCAGTACTTC; cdr3_aa: CASSPLWTGVDNEQYF
d_call: .; j_call: TRBJ1-2; clone_size: .; v_call: TRBV19; cdr3_nt: TGTGCCAGTAGTACCTCCGGGCTCTACGGGCCGGGGTATGGCTACACCTTC; cdr3_aa: CASSTSGLYGPGYGYTF
d_call: .; j_call: TRBJ2-5; clone_size: .; v_call: TRBV5-1; cdr3_nt: TGCGCCAGCAGCCAAAACCTAAAAGAGACCCAGTACTTC; cdr3_aa: CASSQNLKETQYF
d_call: .; j_call: TRBJ1-5; clone_size: .; v_call: TRBV5-1; cdr3_nt: TGCGCCAGCAGCTTGGGACCCAGTCAGCCCCAGCATTTT; cdr3_aa: CASSLGPSQPQHF
d_call: TRBD1; j_call: TRBJ1-4; clone_size: .; v_call: TRBV7-9; cdr3_nt: TGTGCCAGCAGCCCTGGGACAGGGCTTCGACTGTTTTTT; cdr3_aa: CASSPGTGLRLFF
d_call: TRBD2; j_call: TRBJ2-1; clone_size: once; v_call: TRBV10-1; cdr3_nt: TGCGCCAGCAGTGCCCAGCGGGACGAGAGTGAGCAGTTCTTC; cdr3_aa: CASSAQRDESEQFF
d_call: .; j_call: TRBJ2-1; clone_size: .; v_call: TRBV5-1; cdr3_nt: TGCGCCAGCAGCCCCGGTATGCCCGCTTATGACAATGAGCAGTTCTTC; cdr3_aa: CASSPGMPAYDNEQFF
d_call: TRBD1; j_call: TRBJ1-5; clone_size: .; v_call: TRBV6-1; cdr3_nt: TGTGCCAGCTCCGGGACAGGGTACAATCAGCCCCAGCATTTT; cdr3_aa: CASSGTGYNQPQHF
d_call: .; j_call: TRBJ2-2; clone_size: .; v_call: TRBV30; cdr3_nt: TGTGCCTGGAGTGTGGATTTGGGGTCCGGGGAGCTGTTTTTT; cdr3_aa: CAWSVDLGSGELFF
d_call: .; j_call: TRBJ2-3; clone_size: .; v_call: TRBV5-1; cdr3_nt: TGCGCCAGCAGCCGGGACCAACACACAGATACGCAGTATTTT; cdr3_aa: CASSRDQHTDTQYF
d_call: .; j_call: TRBJ1-2; clone_size: .; v_call: TRBV30; cdr3_nt: TGTGCCTGGACAGACTTTTATCCTGGCTACACCTTC; cdr3_aa: CAWTDFYPGYTF
d_call: TRBD1; j_call: TRBJ2-5; clone_size: once; v_call: TRBV6-4; cdr3_nt: TGTGCCAGCAGTGTTGTGACAGGGGGGACCCAGTACTTC; cdr3_aa: CASSVVTGGTQYF
d_call: TRBD1; j_call: TRBJ1-4; clone_size: .; v_call: TRBV7-9; cdr3_nt: TGTGCCAGCAGCCCCCATTCGACAGGGGGGAAGGAAAAACTGTTTTTT; cdr3_aa: CASSPHSTGGKEKLFF
d_call: .; j_call: TRBJ2-3; clone_size: .; v_call: TRBV5-4; cdr3_nt: TGTGCCAGCAGCCCTGGACAGCTCACAGATACGCAGTATTTT; cdr3_aa: CASSPGQLTDTQYF
d_call: TRBD2; j_call: TRBJ2-2; clone_size: .; v_call: TRBV27; cdr3_nt: TGTGCCAGCAGTGGCACTCTAGCGGGGGTATCTGGGGAGCTGTTTTTT; cdr3_aa: CASSGTLAGVSGELFF
d_call: .; j_call: TRBJ2-1; clone_size: .; v_call: TRBV6-1; cdr3_nt: TGTGCCAGCAATGGAGGCAATGAGCAGTTCTTC; cdr3_aa: CASNGGNEQFF
d_call: TRBD1; j_call: TRBJ2-7; clone_size: .; v_call: TRBV2; cdr3_nt: TGTGCCAGCAGGCCCGGGACAGGGCCGGTCGAGCAGTACTTC; cdr3_aa: CASRPGTGPVEQYF
d_call: .; j_call: TRBJ2-4; clone_size: once; v_call: TRBV18; cdr3_nt: TGTGCCAGCTCACCACTAACATCCATTCAGTACTTC; cdr3_aa: CASSPLTSIQYF
d_call: TRBD1; j_call: TRBJ1-2; clone_size: .; v_call: TRBV5-6; cdr3_nt: TGTGCCAGCAGCCTGAGGGACAGGGACTTCTATGGCTACACCTTC; cdr3_aa: CASSLRDRDFYGYTF
d_call: .; j_call: TRBJ2-2; clone_size: .; v_call: TRBV6-1; cdr3_nt: TGTGCCAGCAGCCCGAGTTCAGGGTCCACCGGGGAGCTGTTTTTT; cdr3_aa: CASSPSSGSTGELFF
d_call: .; j_call: TRBJ1-6; clone_size: .; v_call: TRBV2; cdr3_nt: TGTGCCAGCACCCCCGAGGGGGGGACGGGTAATTCACCCCTCCACTTT; cdr3_aa: CASTPEGGTGNSPLHF
d_call: .; j_call: TRBJ2-2; clone_size: .; v_call: TRBV15; cdr3_nt: TGTGCCACCAAACCGGACCAGCTGGCCGGGGAGCTGTTTTTT; cdr3_aa: CATKPDQLAGELFF
d_call: .; j_call: TRBJ2-3; clone_size: .; v_call: TRBV6-1; cdr3_nt: TGTGCCAGCAGTGAAGCTCCCCACACAGATACGCAGTATTTT; cdr3_aa: CASSEAPHTDTQYF
d_call: .; j_call: TRBJ2-3; clone_size: .; v_call: TRBV10-1; cdr3_nt: TGCGCCAGCAGTGAGGGGACCCTATCGCACACAGATACGCAGTATTTT; cdr3_aa: CASSEGTLSHTDTQYF
d_call: TRBD1; j_call: TRBJ2-7; clone_size: .; v_call: TRBV30; cdr3_nt: TGTGCCTGGGCGGGACAGGGAGGGTACGAGCAGTACTTC; cdr3_aa: CAWAGQGGYEQYF